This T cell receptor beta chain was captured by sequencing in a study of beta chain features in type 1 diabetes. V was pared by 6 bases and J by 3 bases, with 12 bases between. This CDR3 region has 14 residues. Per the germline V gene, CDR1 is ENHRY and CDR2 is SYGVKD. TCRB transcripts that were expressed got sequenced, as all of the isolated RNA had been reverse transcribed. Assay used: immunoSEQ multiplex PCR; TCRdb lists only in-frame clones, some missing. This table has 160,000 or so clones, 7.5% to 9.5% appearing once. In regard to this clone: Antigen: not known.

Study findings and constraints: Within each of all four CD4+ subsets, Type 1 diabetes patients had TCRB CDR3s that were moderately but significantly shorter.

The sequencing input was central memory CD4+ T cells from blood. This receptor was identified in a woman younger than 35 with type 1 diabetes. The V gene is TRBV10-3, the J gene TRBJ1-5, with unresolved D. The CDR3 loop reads CAISIAGVNQPQHF. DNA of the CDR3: TGTGCCATCAGCATTGCCGGGGTCAATCAGCCCCAGCATTTT.